This T cell receptor beta chain is from a study of T cell responses to AZD1222 COVID-19 vaccine. General study results and limits: CD4 TCRs linked to vaccination spanned spike, dominating at 160-218 and 743-854. The donors showed a predominance of white British ancestry and of females, with possible underestimation of clonal diversity.

The repertoire was sequenced with immunoSEQ multiplex PCR; TCRdb's copy has only in-frame clones and lacks some. The sample has around 200,000 clones, 88% seen once; the top ten hold more than 25%. V was clipped by 3 bases and J by 3 bases; unmatched bases: 4. From germline, CDR1 is LNHDA and CDR2 SQIVND (reference sequence). This CDR3 contains 15 residues. Remarks on this clone: Antigen: not known.

The study pooled second doses at about 4 or about 12 weeks. The sequences come from peripheral blood, collected 28 days after the second AZD1222 dose. The TCR comes from an adult who received the AZD1222 COVID-19 vaccine. The chain joins TRBV19 to TRBJ2-5, with TRBD1 matching 10 bases. CDR3 in DNA: TGTGCCAGTAGTATTCTCGGGACAGGGGAAGAGACCCAGTACTTC. Amino acids: CASSILGTGEETQYF.